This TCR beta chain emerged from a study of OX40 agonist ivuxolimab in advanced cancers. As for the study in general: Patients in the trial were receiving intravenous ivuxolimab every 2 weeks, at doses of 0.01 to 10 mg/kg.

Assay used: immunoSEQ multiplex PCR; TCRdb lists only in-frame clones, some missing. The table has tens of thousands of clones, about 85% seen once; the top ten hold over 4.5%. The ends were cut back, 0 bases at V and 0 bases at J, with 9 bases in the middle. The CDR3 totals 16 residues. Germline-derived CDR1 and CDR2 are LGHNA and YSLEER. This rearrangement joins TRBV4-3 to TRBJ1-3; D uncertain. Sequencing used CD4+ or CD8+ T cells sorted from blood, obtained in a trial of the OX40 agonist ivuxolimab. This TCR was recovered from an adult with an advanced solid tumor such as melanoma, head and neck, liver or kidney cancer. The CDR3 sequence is CASSQEVVSSGNTIYF. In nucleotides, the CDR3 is TGCGCCAGCAGCCAAGAGGTCGTCAGCTCTGGAAACACCATATATTTT.